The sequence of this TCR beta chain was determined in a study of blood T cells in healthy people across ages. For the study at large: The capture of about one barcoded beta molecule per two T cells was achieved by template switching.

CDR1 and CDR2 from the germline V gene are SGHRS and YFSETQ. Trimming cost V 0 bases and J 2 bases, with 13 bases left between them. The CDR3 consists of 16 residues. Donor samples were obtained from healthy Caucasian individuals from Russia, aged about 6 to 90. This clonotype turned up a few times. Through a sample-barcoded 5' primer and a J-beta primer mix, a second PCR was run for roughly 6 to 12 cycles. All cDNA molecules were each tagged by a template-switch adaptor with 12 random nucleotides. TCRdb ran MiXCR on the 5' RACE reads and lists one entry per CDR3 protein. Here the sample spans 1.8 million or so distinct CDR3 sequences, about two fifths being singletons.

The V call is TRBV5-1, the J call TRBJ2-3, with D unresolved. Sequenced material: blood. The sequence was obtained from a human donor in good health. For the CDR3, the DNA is TGCGCCAGCAGCTTGGCCGGAACATCCAACACAGATACGCAGTATTTT. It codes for CASSLAGTSNTDTQYF.